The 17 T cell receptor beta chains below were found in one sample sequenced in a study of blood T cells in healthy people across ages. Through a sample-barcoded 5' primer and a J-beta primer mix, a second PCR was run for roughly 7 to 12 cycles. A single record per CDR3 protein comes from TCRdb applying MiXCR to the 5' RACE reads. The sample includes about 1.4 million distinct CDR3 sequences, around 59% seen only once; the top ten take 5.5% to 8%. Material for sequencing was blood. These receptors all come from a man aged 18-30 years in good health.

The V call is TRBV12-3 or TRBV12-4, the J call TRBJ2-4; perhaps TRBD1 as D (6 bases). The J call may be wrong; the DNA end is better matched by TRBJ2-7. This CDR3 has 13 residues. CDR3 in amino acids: CASSITGSYEQYF. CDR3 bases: TGTGCCAGCAGCATCACAGGGAGCTACGAGCAGTACTTC.

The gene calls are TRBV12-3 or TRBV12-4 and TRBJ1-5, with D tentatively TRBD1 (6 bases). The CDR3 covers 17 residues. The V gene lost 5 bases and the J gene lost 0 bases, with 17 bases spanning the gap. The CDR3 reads CASSVSGTRISNQPQHF. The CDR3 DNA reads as TGTGCCAGCAGTGTTTCCGGGACAAGGATTAGCAATCAGCCCCAGCATTTT.

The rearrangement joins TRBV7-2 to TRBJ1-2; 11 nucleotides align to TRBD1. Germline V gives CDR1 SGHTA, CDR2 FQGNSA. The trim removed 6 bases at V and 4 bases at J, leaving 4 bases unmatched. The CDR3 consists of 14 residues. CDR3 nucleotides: TGTGCCAGCAGTTTGGACAGGGGGCTCTATGGCTACACCTTC. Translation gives CASSLDRGLYGYTF.

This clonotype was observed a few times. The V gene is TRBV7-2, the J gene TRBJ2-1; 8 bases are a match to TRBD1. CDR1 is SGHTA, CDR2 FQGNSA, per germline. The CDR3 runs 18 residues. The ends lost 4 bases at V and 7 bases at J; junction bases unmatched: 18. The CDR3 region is CASSSLAPPRTGKNEQFF. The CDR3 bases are TGTGCCAGCAGCTCCTTAGCGCCCCCTCGGACAGGGAAGAATGAGCAGTTCTTC.

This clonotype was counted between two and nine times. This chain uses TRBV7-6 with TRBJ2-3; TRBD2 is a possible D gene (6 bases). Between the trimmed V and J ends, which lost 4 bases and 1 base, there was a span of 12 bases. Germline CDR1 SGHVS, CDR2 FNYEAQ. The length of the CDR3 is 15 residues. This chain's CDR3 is CASSYQTSRTDTQYF. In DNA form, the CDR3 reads TGTGCCAGCAGCTACCAGACTAGTCGCACAGATACGCAGTATTTT. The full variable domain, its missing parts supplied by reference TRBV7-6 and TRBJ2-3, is GAGVSQSPRYKVTKRGQDVALRCDPISGHVSLYWYRQALGQGPEFLTYFNYEAQQDKSGLPNDRFSAERPEGSISTLTIQRTEQRDSAMYRCASSYQTSRTDTQYFGPGTRLTVL.

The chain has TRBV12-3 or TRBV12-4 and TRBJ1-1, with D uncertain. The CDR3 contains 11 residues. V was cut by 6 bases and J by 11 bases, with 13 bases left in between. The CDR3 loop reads CASSSTVMAFF. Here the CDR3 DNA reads TGTGCCAGCAGCTCCACAGTGATGGCTTTCTTT.

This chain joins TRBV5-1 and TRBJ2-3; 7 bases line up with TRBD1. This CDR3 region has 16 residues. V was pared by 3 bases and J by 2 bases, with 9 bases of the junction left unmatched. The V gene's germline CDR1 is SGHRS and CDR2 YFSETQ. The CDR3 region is CASSSQGEGDTDTQYF. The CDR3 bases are TGCGCCAGCAGCTCTCAGGGGGAAGGGGACACAGATACGCAGTATTTT.

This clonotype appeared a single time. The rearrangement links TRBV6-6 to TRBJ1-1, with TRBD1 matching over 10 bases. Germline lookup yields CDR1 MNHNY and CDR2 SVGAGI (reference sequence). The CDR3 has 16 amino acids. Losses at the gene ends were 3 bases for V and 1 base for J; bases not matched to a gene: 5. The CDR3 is CASSYQTGGENTEAFF. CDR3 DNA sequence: TGTGCCAGCAGTTATCAGACAGGGGGCGAGAACACTGAAGCTTTCTTT.

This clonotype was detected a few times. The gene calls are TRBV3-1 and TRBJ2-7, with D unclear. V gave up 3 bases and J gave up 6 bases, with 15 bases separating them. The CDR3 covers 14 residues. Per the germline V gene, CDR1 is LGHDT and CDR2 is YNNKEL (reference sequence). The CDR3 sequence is CASSHGTASREQYF. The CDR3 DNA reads TGTGCCAGCAGCCACGGAACTGCCTCCCGCGAGCAGTACTTC.

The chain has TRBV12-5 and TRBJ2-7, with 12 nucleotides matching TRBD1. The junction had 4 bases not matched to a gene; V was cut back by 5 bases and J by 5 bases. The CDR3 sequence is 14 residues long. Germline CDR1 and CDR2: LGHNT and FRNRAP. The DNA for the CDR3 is TGTGCTAGTGGTGAGGGACAGGGGGCCGACGAGCAGTACTTC. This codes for CASGEGQGADEQYF. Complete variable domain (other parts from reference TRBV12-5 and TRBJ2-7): DARVTQTPRHKVTEMGQEVTMRCQPILGHNTVFWYRQTMMQGLELLAYFRNRAPLDDSGMPKDRFSAEMPDATLATLKIQPSEPRDSAVYFCASGEGQGADEQYFGPGTRLTVT.

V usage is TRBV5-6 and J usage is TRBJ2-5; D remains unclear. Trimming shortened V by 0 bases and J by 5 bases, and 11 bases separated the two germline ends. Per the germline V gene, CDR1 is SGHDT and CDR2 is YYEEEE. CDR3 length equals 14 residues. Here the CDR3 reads CASSLEVGLETQYF. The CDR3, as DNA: TGTGCCAGCAGCTTGGAGGTGGGGTTGGAGACCCAGTACTTC.

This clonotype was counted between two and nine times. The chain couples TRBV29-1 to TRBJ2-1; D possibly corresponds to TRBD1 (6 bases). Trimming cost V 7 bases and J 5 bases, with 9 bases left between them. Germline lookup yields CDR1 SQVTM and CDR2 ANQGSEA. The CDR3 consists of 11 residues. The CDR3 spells CSGGQDNEQFF. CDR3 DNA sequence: TGCAGCGGGGGGCAGGACAATGAGCAGTTCTTC.

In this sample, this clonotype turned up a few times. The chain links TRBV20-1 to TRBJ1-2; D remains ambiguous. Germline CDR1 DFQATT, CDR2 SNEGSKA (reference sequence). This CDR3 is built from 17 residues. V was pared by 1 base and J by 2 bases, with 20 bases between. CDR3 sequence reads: CSARGRTNDDYNYGYTF. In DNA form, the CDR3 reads TGCAGTGCTAGAGGCAGAACCAATGACGACTACAACTATGGCTACACCTTC.

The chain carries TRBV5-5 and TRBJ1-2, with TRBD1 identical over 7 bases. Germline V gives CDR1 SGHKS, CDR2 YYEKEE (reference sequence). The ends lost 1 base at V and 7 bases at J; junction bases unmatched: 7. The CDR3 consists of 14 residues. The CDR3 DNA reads TGTGCCAGCAGCTTGTGGGAGGGGGCCGGTGGCTACACCTTC. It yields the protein CASSLWEGAGGYTF.

CDR3 nucleotides: TGTGCCAGCAGCGCTAACAGGGGGGGGAACAATGAGCAGTTCTTC. It translates to CASSANRGGNNEQFF. The V and J genes are TRBV6-6 and TRBJ2-1; a possible D gene is TRBD1 (8 bases). The CDR3 totals 15 residues. V lost 6 bases, J lost 5 bases, and 17 bases lay in between. The germline V gene encodes CDR1 MNHNY and CDR2 SVGAGI (reference sequence).

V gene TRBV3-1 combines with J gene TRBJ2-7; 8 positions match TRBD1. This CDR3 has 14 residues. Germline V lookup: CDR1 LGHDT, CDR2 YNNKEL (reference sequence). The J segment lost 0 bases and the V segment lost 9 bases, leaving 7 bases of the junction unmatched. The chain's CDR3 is CASKRGTGSYEQYF. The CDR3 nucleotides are TGTGCCAGTAAACGCGGGACAGGCTCCTACGAGCAGTACTTC.

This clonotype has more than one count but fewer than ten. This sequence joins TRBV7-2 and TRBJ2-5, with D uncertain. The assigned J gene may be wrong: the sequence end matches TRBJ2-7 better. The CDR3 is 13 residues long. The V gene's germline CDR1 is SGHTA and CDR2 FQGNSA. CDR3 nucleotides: TGTGCCAGCAGCTTATCGCCAGGCTACGAGCAGTACTTC. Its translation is CASSLSPGYEQYF.